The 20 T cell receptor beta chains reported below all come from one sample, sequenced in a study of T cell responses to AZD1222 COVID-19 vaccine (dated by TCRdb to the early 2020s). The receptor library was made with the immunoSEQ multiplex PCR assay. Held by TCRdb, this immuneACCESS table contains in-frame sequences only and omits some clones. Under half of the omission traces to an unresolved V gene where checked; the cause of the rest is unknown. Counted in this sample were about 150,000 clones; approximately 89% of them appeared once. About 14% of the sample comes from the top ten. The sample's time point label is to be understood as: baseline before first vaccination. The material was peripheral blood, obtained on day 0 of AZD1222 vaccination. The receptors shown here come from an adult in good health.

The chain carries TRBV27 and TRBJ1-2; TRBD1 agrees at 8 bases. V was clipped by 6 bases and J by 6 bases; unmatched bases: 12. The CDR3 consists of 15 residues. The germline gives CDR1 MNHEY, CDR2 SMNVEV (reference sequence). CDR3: CASSPRQTGDDGYTF. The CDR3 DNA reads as TGTGCCAGCAGCCCAAGGCAGACAGGGGACGATGGCTACACCTTC.

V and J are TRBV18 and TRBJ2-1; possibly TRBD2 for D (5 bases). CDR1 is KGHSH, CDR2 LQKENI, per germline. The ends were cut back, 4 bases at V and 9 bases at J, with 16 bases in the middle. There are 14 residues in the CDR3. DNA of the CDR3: TGTGCCAGCTCACGGGCTCAAAACCGGGGTGAGCAGTTCTTC. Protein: CASSRAQNRGEQFF.

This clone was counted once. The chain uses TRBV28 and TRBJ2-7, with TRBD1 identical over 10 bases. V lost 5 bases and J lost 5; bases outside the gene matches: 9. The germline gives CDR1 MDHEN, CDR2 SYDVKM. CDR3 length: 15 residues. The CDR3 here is CASSRPGTGVDEQYF. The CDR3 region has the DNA TGTGCCAGCAGTCGTCCCGGGACAGGGGTCGACGAGCAGTACTTC.

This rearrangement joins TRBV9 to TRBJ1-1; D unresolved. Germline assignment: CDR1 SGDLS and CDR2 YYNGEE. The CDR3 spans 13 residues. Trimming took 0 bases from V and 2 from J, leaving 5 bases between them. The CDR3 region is CASSVALNTEAFF. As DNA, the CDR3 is TGTGCCAGCAGCGTAGCGCTAAACACTGAAGCTTTCTTT.

The CDR3 coding sequence is TGCGCCAGCAGCCCCCAGCCGGCCGGGACAGGGGAGTATTCACCCCTCCACTTT. Amino acids: CASSPQPAGTGEYSPLHF. The chain joins TRBV5-1 to TRBJ1-6; 10 bases match TRBD1. V gave up 4 bases and J gave up 8 bases; unmatched junction bases: 15. The CDR3 length is 18 residues. Germline CDR1 is SGHRS and CDR2 is YFSETQ.

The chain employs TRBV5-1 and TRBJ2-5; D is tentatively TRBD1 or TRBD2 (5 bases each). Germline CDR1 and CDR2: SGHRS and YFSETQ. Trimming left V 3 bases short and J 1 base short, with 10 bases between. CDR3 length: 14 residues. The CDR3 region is CASSSQGRQETQYF. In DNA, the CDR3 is TGCGCCAGCAGCTCGCAGGGACGCCAAGAGACCCAGTACTTC.

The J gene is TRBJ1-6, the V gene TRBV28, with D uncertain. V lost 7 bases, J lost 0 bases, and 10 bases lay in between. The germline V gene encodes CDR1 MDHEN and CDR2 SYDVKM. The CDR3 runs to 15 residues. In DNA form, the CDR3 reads TGTGCCAGCAACCCTGGAAACTCCTATAATTCACCCCTCCACTTT. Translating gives CASNPGNSYNSPLHF.

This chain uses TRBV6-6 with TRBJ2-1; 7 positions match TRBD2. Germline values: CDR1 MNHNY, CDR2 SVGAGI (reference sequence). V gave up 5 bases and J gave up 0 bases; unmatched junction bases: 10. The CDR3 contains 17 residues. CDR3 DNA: TGTGCCAGCAGTCCCGACCAGCGGGGAAGCTCCTACAATGAGCAGTTCTTC. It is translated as CASSPDQRGSSYNEQFF.

The CDR3 here is CASSYRGGVSTEAFF. The CDR3 DNA sequence: TGTGCCAGCAGTTACCGTGGAGGGGTGTCGACTGAAGCTTTCTTT. The V and J genes are TRBV6-2 or TRBV6-3 and TRBJ1-1, with TRBD1 as a possible D gene (5 bases). Trimming shortened V by 2 bases and J by 5 bases, and 15 bases separated the two germline ends. There are 15 residues in the CDR3. The germline V gene has CDR1 MNHEY and CDR2 SVGEGT.

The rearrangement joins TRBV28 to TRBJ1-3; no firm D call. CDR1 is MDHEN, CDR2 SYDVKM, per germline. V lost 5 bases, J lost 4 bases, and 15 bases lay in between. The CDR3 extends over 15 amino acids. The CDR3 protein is CASSDPLGSGNTIYF. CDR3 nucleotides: TGTGCCAGCAGTGATCCCCTGGGTAGCGGAAACACCATATATTTT.

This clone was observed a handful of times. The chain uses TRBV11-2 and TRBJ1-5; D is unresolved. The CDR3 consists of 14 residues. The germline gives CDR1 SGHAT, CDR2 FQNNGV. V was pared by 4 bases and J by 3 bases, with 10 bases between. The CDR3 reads CASSSAAPNQPQHF. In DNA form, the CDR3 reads TGTGCCAGCAGCTCGGCAGCCCCCAATCAGCCCCAGCATTTT.

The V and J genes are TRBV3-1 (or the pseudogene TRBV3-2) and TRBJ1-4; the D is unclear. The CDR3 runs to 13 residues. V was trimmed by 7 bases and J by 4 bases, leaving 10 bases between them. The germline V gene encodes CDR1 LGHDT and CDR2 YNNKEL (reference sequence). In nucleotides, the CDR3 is TGTGCCAGCAACGGGCCCGATAATGAAAAACTGTTTTTT. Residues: CASNGPDNEKLFF.

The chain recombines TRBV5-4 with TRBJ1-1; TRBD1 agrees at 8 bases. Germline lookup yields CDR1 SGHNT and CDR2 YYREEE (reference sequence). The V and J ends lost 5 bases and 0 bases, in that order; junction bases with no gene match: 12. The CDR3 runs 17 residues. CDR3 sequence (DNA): TGTGCCAGCAGGATGCGACTGACAGGGGATCTGAACACTGAAGCTTTCTTT. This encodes CASRMRLTGDLNTEAFF.

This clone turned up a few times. CDR3 nucleotide sequence: TGTGCCAGCAGCTCGGACAGGGCGACTGAAGCTTTCTTT. Encoded protein: CASSSDRATEAFF. The gene calls are TRBV12-3 or TRBV12-4 and TRBJ1-1; 8 nucleotides agree with TRBD1. V shed 6 bases and J 5 bases; nucleotides not matched to a gene: 5. CDR3 length: 13 amino acids.

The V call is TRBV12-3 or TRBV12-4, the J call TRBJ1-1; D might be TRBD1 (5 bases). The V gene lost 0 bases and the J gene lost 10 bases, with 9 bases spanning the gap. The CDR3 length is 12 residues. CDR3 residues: CASSLADGGAFF. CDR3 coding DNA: TGTGCCAGCAGTTTAGCCGACGGGGGAGCTTTCTTT.

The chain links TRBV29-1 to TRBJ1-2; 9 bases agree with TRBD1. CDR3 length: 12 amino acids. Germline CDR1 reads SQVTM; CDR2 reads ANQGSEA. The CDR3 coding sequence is TGCGGGGGACAGGGAACCCTCTATGGCTACACCTTC. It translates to CGGQGTLYGYTF.

In DNA form, the CDR3 reads TGCGCCAGCAGCTTGGCGGGGGAGTCGGCTTTCTTT. Translated, it gives CASSLAGESAFF. This chain links TRBV5-1 with TRBJ1-1, with D tentatively TRBD1 (5 bases). Per the germline V gene, CDR1 is SGHRS and CDR2 is YFSETQ. Trimming took 0 bases from V and 11 from J, leaving 11 bases between them. This CDR3 comprises 12 residues.

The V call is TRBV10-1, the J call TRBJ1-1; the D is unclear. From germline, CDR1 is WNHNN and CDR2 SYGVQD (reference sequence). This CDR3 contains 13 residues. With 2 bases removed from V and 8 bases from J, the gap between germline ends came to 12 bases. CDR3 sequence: CASSEGTLGEAFF. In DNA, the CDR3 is TGCGCCAGCAGTGAGGGCACCCTGGGGGAAGCTTTCTTT.

CDR3 loop: CASSQDRTGGFEAFF. In nucleotides, the CDR3 is TGCGCCAGCAGCCAGGATCGGACAGGGGGTTTTGAAGCTTTCTTT. The chain recombines TRBV4-1 with TRBJ1-1; 10 bases match TRBD1. Germline V gene lookup returns CDR1 MGHRA and CDR2 YSYEKL. The J segment lost 7 bases and the V segment lost 3 bases, leaving 8 bases of the junction unmatched. CDR3 length: 15 residues.

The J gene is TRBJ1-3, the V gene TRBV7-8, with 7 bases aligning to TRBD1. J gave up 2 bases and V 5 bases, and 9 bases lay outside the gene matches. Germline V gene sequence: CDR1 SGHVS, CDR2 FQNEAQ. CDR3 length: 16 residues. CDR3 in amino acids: CASSIRQGGTGNTIYF. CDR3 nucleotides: TGTGCCAGCAGCATTCGACAGGGAGGAACTGGAAACACCATATATTTT.